This entry concerns a single T cell receptor beta chain. V was clipped by 5 bases and J by 7 bases, with 14 bases between them. Germline CDR1 and CDR2: MDHEN and SYDVKM. CDR3 length: 14 residues. The sample originates from a study of control samples from healthy donors and cancer patients. Only in-frame clones appear in the TCRdb table, and some are missing; sequencing was by immunoSEQ multiplex PCR. Of around 190,000 clones in the sample, approximately 90% were seen once. This clonotype was obtained from a young man in good health. The sample taken for sequencing was blood. This rearrangement joins TRBV28 to TRBJ2-2; TRBD1 might be the D (6 bases). The CDR3 sequence: CASSPGVSGGELFF. The CDR3 DNA sequence: TGTGCCAGCAGTCCAGGGGTTTCCGGCGGGGAGCTGTTTTTT.